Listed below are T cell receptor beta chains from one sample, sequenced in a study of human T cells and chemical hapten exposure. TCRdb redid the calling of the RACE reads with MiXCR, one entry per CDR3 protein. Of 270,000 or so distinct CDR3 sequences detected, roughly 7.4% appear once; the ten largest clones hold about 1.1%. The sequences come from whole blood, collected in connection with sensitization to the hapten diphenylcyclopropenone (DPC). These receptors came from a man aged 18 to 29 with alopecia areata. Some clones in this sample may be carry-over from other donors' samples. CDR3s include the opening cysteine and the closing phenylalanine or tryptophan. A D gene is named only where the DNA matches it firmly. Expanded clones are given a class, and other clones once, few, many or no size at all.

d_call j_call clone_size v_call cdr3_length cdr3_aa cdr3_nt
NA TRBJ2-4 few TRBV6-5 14 CASRVGSNGNIQYF TGTGCCAGCCGTGTTGGGTCAAATGGGAACATTCAGTACTTC
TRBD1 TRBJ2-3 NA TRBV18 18 CASSPRDRGTTYTDTQYF TGTGCCAGCTCACCTAGAGACAGGGGCACGACTTACACAGATACGCAGTATTTT
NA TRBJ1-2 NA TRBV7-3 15 CASSPPRQEGYGYTF TGTGCCAGCAGCCCCCCGAGACAGGAAGGTTATGGCTACACCTTC
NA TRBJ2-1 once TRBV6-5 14 CVSSYSGTNNEQFF TGTGTCAGCAGTTACTCGGGGACAAACAATGAGCAGTTCTTC
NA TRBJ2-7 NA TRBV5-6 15 CASSLGTHDPYEQYF TGTGCCAGCAGCTTGGGAACACACGATCCCTACGAGCAGTACTTC
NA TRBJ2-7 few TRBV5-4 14 CASSFSAGSYEQYF TGTGCCAGCAGCTTCTCGGCGGGTTCCTACGAGCAGTACTTC
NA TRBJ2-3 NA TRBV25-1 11 CASSPWNTQYF TGTGCCAGCAGTCCATGGAATACGCAGTATTTT
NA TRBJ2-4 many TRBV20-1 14 CSASLMRVGNIQYF TGCAGTGCTAGCCTAATGAGGGTTGGAAACATTCAGTACTTC
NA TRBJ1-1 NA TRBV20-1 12 CSASFRNTEAFF TGCAGTGCTAGTTTCAGAAACACTGAAGCTTTCTTT
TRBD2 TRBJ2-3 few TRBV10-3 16 CAISDGLAGGRDTQYF TGTGCCATCAGTGATGGACTAGCGGGGGGCCGGGATACGCAGTATTTT
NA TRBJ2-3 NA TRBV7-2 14 CASTSSGGTDTQYF TGTGCCAGCACTTCCAGTGGGGGGACAGATACGCAGTATTTT
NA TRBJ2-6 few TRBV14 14 CASSPQPGADVLTF TGTGCCAGCAGCCCACAACCCGGGGCCGACGTCCTGACTTTC
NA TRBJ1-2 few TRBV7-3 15 CASSRSPTDGYGYTF TGTGCCAGCAGCCGATCACCGACGGACGGCTATGGCTACACCTTC
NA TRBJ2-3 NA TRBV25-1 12 CATSSATDTQYF TGTGCCACCTCGTCGGCCACAGATACGCAGTATTTT
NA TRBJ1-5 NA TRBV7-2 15 CASSFGVNSNQPQHF TGTGCCAGCAGCTTTGGGGTCAATAGCAATCAGCCCCAGCATTTT
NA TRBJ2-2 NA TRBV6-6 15 CASSYQGRDTGELFF TGTGCCAGCAGTTACCAGGGCCGTGACACCGGGGAGCTGTTTTTT
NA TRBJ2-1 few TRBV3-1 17 CASSQDRFRGASNEQFF TGTGCCAGCAGCCAAGATCGTTTCCGGGGGGCAAGTAATGAGCAGTTCTTC
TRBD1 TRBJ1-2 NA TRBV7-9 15 CASSLPAGTGDGYTF TGTGCCAGCAGCTTGCCTGCCGGGACAGGGGATGGCTACACCTTC
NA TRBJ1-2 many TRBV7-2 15 CASSFEGRRVYGYTF TGTGCCAGCAGCTTCGAGGGACGGCGTGTCTATGGCTACACCTTC
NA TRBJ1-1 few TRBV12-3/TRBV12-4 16 CASSFRRVGQSAEAFF TGTGCCAGCAGTTTCAGAAGGGTTGGCCAGTCGGCTGAAGCTTTCTTT
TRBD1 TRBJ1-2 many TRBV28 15 CASSGSGGSSYGYTF TGTGCCAGCAGTGGTTCAGGGGGTTCTAGCTATGGCTACACCTTC
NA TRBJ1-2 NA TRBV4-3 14 CASSQETGGYGYTF TGCGCCAGCAGCCAAGAGACGGGAGGCTATGGCTACACCTTC
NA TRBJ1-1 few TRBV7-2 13 CASSLEEGGEAFF TGTGCCAGCAGCTTAGAGGAGGGCGGTGAAGCTTTCTTT
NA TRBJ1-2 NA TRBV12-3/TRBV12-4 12 CASSWGEYGYTF TGTGCCAGCAGCTGGGGGGAGTATGGCTACACCTTC
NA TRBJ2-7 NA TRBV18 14 CASSPRETSYEQYF TGTGCCAGCTCACCACGAGAAACAAGCTACGAGCAGTACTTC
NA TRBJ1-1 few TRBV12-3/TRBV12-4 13 CASSYGTGGEAFF TGTGCCAGCAGCTACGGGACCGGGGGGGAAGCTTTCTTT
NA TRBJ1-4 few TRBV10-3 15 CAINLQGYTNEKLFF TGTGCCATCAATCTACAGGGCTATACTAATGAAAAACTGTTTTTT
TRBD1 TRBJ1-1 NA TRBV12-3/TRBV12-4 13 CASSLTGVAEAFF TGTGCCAGCAGTTTAACAGGGGTAGCTGAAGCTTTCTTT
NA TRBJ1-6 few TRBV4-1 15 CASSQAQGGNSPLHF TGCGCCAGCAGCCAAGCGCAGGGAGGTAATTCACCCCTCCACTTT
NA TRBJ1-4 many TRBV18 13 CASSPGRNEKLFF TGTGCCAGCTCGCCAGGAAGAAATGAAAAACTGTTTTTT
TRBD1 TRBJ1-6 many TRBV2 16 CASTLIPGQGGSPLHF TGTGCCAGCACCCTGATACCGGGACAGGGTGGTTCACCCCTCCACTTT
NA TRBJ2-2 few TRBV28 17 CASFDSPAGVNTGELFF TGTGCCAGCTTCGACTCCCCCGCAGGGGTGAACACCGGGGAGCTGTTTTTT
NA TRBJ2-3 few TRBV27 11 CASSNSDTQYF TGTGCCAGCAGCAATTCAGATACGCAGTATTTT
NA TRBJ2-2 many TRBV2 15 CASSEPPGYTGELFF TGTGCCAGCAGTGAACCCCCAGGGTACACCGGGGAGCTGTTTTTT
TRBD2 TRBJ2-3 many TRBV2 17 CASSDLKLAGYTDTQYF TGTGCCAGCAGTGACTTAAAACTAGCGGGTTATACAGATACGCAGTATTTT
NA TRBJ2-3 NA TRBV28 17 CASTPQSQGGSTDTQYF TGTGCCAGCACGCCGCAATCCCAGGGGGGGAGCACAGATACGCAGTATTTT
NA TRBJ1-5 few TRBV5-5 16 CASSLTIGGVNQPQHF TGTGCCAGCAGCTTGACCATAGGGGGGGTCAATCAGCCCCAGCATTTT
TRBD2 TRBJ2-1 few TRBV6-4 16 CASSKTGTSGYNEQFF TGTGCCAGCAGCAAAACAGGGACTAGCGGTTACAATGAGCAGTTCTTC
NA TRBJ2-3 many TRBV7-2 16 CASSLRLVVVTDTQYF TGTGCCAGCAGCCTGAGACTAGTGGTGGTCACAGATACGCAGTATTTT
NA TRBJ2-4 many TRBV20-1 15 CSARGGVEAKNIQYF TGCAGTGCTAGAGGTGGGGTTGAAGCCAAAAACATTCAGTACTTC
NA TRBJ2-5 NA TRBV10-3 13 CAISESGDETQYF TGTGCCATCAGTGAGTCAGGGGACGAGACCCAGTACTTC
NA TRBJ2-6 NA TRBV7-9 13 CASRGIGANVLTF TGTGCCAGCAGGGGAATTGGGGCCAACGTCCTGACTTTC
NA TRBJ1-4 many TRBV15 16 CATSRARGRRGEKLFF TGTGCCACCAGCAGGGCCCGGGGGCGGAGGGGTGAAAAACTGTTTTTT
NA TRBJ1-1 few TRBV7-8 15 CASSSRQTRNTEAFF TGTGCCAGCAGCTCTAGACAGACAAGAAACACTGAAGCTTTCTTT
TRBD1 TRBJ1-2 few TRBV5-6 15 CASSLSRTGPHGYTF TGTGCCAGCAGCTTGTCCCGGACAGGGCCTCATGGCTACACCTTC
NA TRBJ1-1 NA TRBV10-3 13 CAISVAPTEQVGF TGTGCCATCAGTGTGGCACCCACGGAGCAGGTGGGTTTT
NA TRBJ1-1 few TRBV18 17 CASSPALTGTPNTEAFF TGTGCCAGCTCACCAGCTCTCACCGGGACACCGAACACTGAAGCTTTCTTT
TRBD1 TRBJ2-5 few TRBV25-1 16 CASSEFGQGKGETQYF TGTGCCAGCAGTGAATTTGGACAGGGAAAGGGAGAGACCCAGTACTTC
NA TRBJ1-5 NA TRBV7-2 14 CASSLVGGRQPQHF TGTGCCAGCAGCTTAGTTGGGGGCCGGCAGCCCCAGCATTTT
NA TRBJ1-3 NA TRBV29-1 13 CSAEENPGNTIYF TGCAGCGCCGAAGAGAACCCTGGAAACACCATATATTTT